This T cell receptor beta chain is from a study of vaccination and CD4 T cells after COVID-19. Study background: Two of the convalescents were Hispanic, and convalescents were six males and four females. The study drew post-COVID samples a median around 100 days after diagnosis (range 35 to 161).

The Oncomine TCR Beta short-read assay sequenced DNA from cultured CD4+ T cells. TCRdb fed the PCR reads into MiXCR, producing one record per CDR3 protein. Altogether approximately 15,000 distinct CDR3 sequences are present, approximately 58% being singletons, with the ten largest covering less than 15%. The treatment: roughly ten-day PBMC culture with coronavirus spike peptide pools or control peptides (ViraFEST assay). The CDR3 runs 14 residues. Trimming at V came to 3 bases and at J to 3 bases, leaving 2 bases not matched to a gene. Germline assignment: CDR1 SGHNT and CDR2 YENEEA. About this clonotype: Antigen: not known.

Sequences were obtained from CD4+ T cells from blood, cultured in vitro. The clonotype was recovered from a human donor who had recovered from COVID-19. The chain combines TRBV11-3 with TRBJ2-4; TRBD2 agrees at 7 bases. In DNA, the CDR3 is TGTGCCAGCAGCTTTGGGGGGGACAAAAACATTCAGTACTTC. Residues: CASSFGGDKNIQYF.